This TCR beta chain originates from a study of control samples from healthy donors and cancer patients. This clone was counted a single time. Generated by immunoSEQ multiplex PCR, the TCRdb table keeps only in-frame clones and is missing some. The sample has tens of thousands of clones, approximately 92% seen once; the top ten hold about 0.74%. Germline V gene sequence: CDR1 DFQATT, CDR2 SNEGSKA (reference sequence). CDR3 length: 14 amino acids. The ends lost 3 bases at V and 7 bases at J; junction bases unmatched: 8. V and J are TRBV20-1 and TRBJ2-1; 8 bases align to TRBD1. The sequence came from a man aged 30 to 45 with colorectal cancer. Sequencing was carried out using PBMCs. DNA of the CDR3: TGCAGTGCTAGTTCGACAGGGGCGGTGAATGAGCAGTTCTTC. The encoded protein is CSASSTGAVNEQFF.